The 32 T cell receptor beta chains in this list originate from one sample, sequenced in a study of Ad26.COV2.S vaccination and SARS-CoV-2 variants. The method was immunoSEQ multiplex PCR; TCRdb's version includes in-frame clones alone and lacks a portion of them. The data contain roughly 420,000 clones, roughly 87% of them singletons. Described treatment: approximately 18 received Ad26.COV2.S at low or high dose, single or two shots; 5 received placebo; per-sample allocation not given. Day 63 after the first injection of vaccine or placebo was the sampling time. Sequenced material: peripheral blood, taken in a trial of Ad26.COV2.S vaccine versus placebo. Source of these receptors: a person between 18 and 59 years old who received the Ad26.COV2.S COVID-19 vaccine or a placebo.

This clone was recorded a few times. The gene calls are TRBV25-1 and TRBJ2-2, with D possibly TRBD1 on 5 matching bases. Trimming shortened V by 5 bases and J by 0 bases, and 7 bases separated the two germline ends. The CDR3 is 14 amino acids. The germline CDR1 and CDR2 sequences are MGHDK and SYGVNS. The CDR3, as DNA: TGTGCCAGCAGTAGACAGCCGAACACCGGGGAGCTGTTTTTT. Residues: CASSRQPNTGELFF.

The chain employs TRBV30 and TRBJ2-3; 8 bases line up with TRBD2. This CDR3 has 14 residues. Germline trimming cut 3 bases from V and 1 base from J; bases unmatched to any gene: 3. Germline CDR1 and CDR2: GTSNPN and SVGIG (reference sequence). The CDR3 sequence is CAWSRGGGTDTQYF. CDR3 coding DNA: TGTGCCTGGAGCCGGGGGGGAGGCACAGATACGCAGTATTTT.

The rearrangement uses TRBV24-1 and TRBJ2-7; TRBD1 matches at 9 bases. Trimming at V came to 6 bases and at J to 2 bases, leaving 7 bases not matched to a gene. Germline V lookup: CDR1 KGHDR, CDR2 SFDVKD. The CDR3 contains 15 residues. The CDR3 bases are TGTGCCACCAGTCGGTCGGGACAGGGCCCCTACGAGCAGTACTTC. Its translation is CATSRSGQGPYEQYF.

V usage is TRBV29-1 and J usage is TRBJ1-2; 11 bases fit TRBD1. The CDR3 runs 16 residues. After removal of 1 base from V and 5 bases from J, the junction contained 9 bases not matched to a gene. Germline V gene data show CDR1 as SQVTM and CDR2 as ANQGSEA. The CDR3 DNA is TGCAGCGTTGAAGCATTTGGACAGGGGGCTATTTATGGCTACACCTTC. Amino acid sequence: CSVEAFGQGAIYGYTF.

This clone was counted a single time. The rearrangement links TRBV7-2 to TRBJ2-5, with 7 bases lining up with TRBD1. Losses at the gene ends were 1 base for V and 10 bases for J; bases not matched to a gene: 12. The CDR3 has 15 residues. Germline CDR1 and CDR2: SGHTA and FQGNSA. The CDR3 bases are TGTGCCAGCAGCTTAGACAGGGGCCGGCGTTCGGACCAGTACTTC. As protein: CASSLDRGRRSDQYF. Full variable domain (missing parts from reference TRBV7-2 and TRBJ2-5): GAGVSQSPSNKVTEKGKDVELRCDPISGHTALYWYRQSLGQGLEFLIYFQGNSAPDKSGLPSDRFSAERTGGSVSTLTIQRTQQEDSAVYLCASSLDRGRRSDQYFGPGTRLLVL.

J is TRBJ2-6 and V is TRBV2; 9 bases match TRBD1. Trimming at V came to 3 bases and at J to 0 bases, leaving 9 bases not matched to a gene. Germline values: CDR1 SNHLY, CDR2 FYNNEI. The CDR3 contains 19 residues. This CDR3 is CASSDPDRGSRSGANVLTF. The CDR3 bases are TGTGCCAGCAGTGATCCCGACAGGGGGAGCCGCTCTGGGGCCAACGTCCTGACTTTC.

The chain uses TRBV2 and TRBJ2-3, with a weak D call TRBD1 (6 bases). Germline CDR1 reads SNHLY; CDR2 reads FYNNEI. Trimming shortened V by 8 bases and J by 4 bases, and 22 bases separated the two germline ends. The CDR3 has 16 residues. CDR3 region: CASQGPGQVFADTQYF. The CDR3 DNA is TGTGCCAGCCAGGGGCCAGGCCAGGTATTCGCAGATACGCAGTATTTT.

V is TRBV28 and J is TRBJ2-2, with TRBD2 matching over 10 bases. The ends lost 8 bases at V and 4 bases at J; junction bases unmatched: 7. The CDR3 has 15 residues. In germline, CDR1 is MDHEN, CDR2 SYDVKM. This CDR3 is CASGGTSATTGELFF. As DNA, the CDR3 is TGTGCCAGCGGAGGGACTAGCGCGACCACCGGGGAGCTGTTTTTT.

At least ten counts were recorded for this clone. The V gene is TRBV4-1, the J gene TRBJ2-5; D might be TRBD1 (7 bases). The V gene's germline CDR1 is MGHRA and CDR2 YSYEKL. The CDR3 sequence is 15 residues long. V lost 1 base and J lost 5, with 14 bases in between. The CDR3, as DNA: TGCGCCAGCAGCCAAGTAGGAGGGGGCAGGGAGACCCAGTACTTC. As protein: CASSQVGGGRETQYF.

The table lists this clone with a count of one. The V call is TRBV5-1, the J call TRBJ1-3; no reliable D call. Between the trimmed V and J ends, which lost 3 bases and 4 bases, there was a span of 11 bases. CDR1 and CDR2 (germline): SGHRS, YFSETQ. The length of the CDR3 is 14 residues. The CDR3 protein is CASSSPSTGNTIYF. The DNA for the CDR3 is TGCGCCAGCAGCTCCCCCAGCACGGGAAACACCATATATTTT.

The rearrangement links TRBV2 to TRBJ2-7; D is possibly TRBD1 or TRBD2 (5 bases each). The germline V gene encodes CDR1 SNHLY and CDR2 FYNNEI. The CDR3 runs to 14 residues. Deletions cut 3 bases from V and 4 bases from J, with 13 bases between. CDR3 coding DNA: TGTGCCAGCAGTGATTTGACGGGGCAATACGAGCAGTACTTC. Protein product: CASSDLTGQYEQYF.

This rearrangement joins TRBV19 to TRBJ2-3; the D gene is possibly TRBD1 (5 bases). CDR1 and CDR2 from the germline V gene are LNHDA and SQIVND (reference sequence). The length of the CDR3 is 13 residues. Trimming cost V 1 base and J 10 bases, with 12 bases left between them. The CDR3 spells CASSIGGHKAQYF. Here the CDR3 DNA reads TGTGCCAGTAGTATAGGCGGACACAAAGCGCAGTATTTT.

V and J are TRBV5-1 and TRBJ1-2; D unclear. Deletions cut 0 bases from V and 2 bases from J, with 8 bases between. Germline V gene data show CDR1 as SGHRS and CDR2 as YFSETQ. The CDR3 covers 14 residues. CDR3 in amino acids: CASSLGFANYGYTF. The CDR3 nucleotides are TGCGCCAGCAGCTTGGGTTTCGCGAACTATGGCTACACCTTC.

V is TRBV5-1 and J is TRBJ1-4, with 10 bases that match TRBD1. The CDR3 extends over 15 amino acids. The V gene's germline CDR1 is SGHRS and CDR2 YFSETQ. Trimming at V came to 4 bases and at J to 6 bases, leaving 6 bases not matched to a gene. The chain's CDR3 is CASSHGTGVDEKLFF. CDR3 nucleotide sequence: TGCGCCAGCAGCCACGGGACAGGGGTTGATGAAAAACTGTTTTTT.

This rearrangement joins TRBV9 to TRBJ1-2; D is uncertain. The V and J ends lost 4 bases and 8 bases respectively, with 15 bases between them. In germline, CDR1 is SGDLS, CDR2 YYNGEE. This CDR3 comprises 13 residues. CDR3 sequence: CASSPEGGRGYTF. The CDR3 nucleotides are TGTGCCAGCAGCCCCGAGGGTGGTCGCGGCTACACCTTC.

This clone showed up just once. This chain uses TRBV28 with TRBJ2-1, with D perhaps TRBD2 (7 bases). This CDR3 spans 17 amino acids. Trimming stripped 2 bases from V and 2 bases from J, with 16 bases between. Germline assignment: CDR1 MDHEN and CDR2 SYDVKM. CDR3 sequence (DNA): TGTGCCAGCAGTTTAGATCGAGAGGGGGGGACCTACAATGAGCAGTTCTTC. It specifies CASSLDREGGTYNEQFF.

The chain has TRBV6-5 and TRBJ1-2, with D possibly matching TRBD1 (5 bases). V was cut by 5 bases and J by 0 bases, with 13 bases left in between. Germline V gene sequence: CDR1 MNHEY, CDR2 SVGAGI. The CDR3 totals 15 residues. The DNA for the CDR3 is TGTGCCAGCAGTCGGGACCGCAGTTCTAACTATGGCTACACCTTC. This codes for CASSRDRSSNYGYTF.

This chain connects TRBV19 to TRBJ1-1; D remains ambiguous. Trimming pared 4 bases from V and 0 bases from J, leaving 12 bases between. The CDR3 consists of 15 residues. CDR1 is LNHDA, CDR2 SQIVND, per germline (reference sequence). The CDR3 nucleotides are TGTGCCAGTAGTACCCGGACGTCGATGAACACTGAAGCTTTCTTT. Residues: CASSTRTSMNTEAFF. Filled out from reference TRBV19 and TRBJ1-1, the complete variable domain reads DGGITQSPKYLFRKEGQNVTLSCEQNLNHDAMYWYRQDPGQGLRLIYYSQIVNDFQKGDIAEGYSVSREKKESFPLTVTSAQKNPTAFYLCASSTRTSMNTEAFFGQGTRLTVV.

CDR3 nucleotide sequence: TGTGCCAGCGCCAGCTCTGGAAACACCATATATTTT. It codes for CASASSGNTIYF. The genes are TRBV3-1 (or the pseudogene TRBV3-2) and TRBJ1-3; no definite D call. V lost 8 bases, J lost 0 bases, and 5 bases lay in between. Germline CDR1 is LGHDT and CDR2 is YNNKEL (reference sequence). This CDR3 region has 12 residues.

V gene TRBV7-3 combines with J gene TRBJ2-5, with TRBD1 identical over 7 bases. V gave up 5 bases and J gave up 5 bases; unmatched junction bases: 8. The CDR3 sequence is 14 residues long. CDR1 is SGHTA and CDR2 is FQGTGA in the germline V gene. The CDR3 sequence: CASSPYRGGETQYF. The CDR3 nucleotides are TGTGCCAGCAGCCCGTACAGGGGCGGGGAGACCCAGTACTTC.

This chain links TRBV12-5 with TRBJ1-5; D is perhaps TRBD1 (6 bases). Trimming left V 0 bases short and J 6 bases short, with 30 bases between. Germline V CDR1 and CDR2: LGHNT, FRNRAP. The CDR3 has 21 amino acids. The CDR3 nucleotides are TGTGCTAGTGGTTTGGTAGGGACCCTAGGGCAGGGGAGGTTTTTTGGTCAGCCCCAGCATTTT. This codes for CASGLVGTLGQGRFFGQPQHF.

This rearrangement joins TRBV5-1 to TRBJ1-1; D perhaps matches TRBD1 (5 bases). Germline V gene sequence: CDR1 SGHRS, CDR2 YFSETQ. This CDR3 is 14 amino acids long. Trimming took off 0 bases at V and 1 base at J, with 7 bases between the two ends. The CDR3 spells CASSLVGPNTEAFF. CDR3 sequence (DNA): TGCGCCAGCAGCTTGGTGGGGCCGAACACTGAAGCTTTCTTT.

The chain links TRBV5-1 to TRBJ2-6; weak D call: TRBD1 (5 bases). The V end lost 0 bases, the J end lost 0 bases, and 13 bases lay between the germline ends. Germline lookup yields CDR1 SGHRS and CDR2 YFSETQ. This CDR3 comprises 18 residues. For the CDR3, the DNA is TGCGCCAGCAGCTTGGCCGACAGCCTCAGCTCTGGGGCCAACGTCCTGACTTTC. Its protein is CASSLADSLSSGANVLTF. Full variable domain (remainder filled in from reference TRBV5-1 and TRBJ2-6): KAGVTQTPRYLIKTRGQQVTLSCSPISGHRSVSWYQQTPGQGLQFLFEYFSETQRNKGNFPGRFSGRQFSNSRSEMNVSTLELGDSALYLCASSLADSLSSGANVLTFGAGSRLTVL.

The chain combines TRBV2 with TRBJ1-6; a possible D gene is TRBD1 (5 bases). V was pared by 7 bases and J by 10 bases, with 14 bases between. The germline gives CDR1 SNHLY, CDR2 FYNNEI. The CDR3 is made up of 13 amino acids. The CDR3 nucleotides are TGTGCCAGCACTCGCCAGGGTTACTCACCCCTCCACTTT. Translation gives CASTRQGYSPLHF.

This CDR3 is CASSQADGTEAFF. The CDR3 bases are TGTGCCAGCAGCCAAGCCGACGGCACTGAAGCTTTCTTT. V and J are TRBV14 and TRBJ1-1; no definite D call. V was shortened by 1 base and J by 4 bases, with 7 bases between the two germline ends. The CDR3 length is 13 residues. Germline V gene lookup returns CDR1 SGHDN and CDR2 FVKESK.

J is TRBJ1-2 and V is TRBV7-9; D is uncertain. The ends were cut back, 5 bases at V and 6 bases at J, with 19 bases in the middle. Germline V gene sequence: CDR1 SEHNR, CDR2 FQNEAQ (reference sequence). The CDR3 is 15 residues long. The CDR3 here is CASSDSPGRVDGYTF. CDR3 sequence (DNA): TGTGCCAGCAGCGACTCTCCGGGGAGGGTGGATGGCTACACCTTC.

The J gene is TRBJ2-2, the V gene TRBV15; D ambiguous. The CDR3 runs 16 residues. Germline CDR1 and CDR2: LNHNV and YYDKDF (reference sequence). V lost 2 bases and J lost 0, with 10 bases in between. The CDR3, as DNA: TGTGCCACCAGCAGACGGGCCATCTCGAACACCGGGGAGCTGTTTTTT. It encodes CATSRRAISNTGELFF.

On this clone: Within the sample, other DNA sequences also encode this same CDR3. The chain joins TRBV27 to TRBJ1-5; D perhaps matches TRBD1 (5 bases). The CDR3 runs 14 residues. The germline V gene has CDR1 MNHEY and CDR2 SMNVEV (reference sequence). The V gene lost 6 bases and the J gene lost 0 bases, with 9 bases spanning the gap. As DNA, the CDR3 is TGTGCCAGCAGCTTTGGGGGTAGCAATCAGCCCCAGCATTTT. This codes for CASSFGGSNQPQHF.

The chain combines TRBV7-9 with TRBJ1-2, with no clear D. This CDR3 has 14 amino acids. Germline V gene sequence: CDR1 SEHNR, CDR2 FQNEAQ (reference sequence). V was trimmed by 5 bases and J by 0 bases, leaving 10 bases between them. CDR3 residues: CASSPWQPNYGYTF. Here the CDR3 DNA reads TGTGCCAGCAGCCCCTGGCAGCCTAACTATGGCTACACCTTC.

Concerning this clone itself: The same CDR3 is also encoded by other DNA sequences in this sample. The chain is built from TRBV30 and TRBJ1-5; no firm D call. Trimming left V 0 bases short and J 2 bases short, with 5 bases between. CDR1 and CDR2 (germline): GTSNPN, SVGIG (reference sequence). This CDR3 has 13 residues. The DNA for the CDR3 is TGTGCCTGGAGTGTTGAGGGCAATCAGCCCCAGCATTTT. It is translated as CAWSVEGNQPQHF.

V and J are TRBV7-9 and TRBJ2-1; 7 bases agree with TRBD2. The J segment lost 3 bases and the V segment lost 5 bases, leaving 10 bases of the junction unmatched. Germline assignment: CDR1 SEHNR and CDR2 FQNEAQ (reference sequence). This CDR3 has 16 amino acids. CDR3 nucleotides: TGTGCCAGCAGCGTCGCACTAGCGAGAGTCTACAATGAGCAGTTCTTC. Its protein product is CASSVALARVYNEQFF.

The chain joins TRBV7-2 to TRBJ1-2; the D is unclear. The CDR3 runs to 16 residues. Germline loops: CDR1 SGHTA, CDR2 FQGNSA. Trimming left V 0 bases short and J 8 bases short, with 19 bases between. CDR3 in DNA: TGTGCCAGCAGCTTAGCCAACCCCCGTCGAGGCGGCGGCTACACCTTC. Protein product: CASSLANPRRGGGYTF.